This T cell receptor beta chain was identified in a study of T cells in Graves' hyperthyroidism and ophthalmopathy. This clonotype was seen many times. Its antigen is currently unknown. The TCR beta CDR3 regions underwent amplification using RNA transcripts as the source. The study used the HTBI primer set for a first-round RT-PCR of the TCR CDR3. TCRdb re-called the multiplex PCR reads through MiXCR, storing one row per CDR3 protein. This repertoire shows 390,000 or so distinct CDR3 sequences, around 15% found once; its top ten account for around 14%. V lost 0 bases and J 0 bases, leaving 11 bases between the germline ends. Germline values: CDR1 DFQATT, CDR2 SNEGSKA (reference sequence). This CDR3 has 16 amino acids. Study results and limitations: Most thyroid clonotypes expanded above 0.001 appeared in blood too. Ophthalmopathy could be told apart from stable hyperthyroidism with a 13 V-J model.

The chain is built from TRBV20-1 and TRBJ2-2, with a weak D call TRBD2 (5 bases). The sequencing input was blood. The clonotype comes from a man between 18 and 35 years old with Graves' ophthalmopathy. CDR3 region: CSARDLKRSNTGELFF. As DNA, the CDR3 is TGCAGTGCTAGAGATCTTAAGCGGTCGAACACCGGGGAGCTGTTTTTT.